This T cell receptor beta chain stems from a study of identical twins. General observations from the study: Insertions were reduced in abundant cord blood beta clonotypes but not in memory repertoires.

Trimming removed 0 bases at V and 7 bases at J, with 13 bases between. The CDR3 spans 14 residues. Germline V gives CDR1 LGHNA, CDR2 YNFKEQ. With no exceptions, donors were healthy Caucasians. A template switching step contributed a universal primer site, while unique molecular identifiers were present in the cDNA. TCRdb itself ran the 5' RACE reads through MiXCR, one entry per CDR3 protein. This table holds more than 1.5 million distinct CDR3 sequences, roughly a third found once. In this sample, this clonotype turned up many times. Its target is unknown. This TCR was recovered from a newborn girl in good health. The chain joins TRBV4-2 to TRBJ2-7; D possibly corresponds to TRBD2 (6 bases). Sequenced: cord blood. The CDR3 reads CASSQDRGRGEQYF. CDR3 sequence (DNA): TGTGCCAGCAGCCAAGATCGGGGGAGAGGGGAGCAGTACTTC.